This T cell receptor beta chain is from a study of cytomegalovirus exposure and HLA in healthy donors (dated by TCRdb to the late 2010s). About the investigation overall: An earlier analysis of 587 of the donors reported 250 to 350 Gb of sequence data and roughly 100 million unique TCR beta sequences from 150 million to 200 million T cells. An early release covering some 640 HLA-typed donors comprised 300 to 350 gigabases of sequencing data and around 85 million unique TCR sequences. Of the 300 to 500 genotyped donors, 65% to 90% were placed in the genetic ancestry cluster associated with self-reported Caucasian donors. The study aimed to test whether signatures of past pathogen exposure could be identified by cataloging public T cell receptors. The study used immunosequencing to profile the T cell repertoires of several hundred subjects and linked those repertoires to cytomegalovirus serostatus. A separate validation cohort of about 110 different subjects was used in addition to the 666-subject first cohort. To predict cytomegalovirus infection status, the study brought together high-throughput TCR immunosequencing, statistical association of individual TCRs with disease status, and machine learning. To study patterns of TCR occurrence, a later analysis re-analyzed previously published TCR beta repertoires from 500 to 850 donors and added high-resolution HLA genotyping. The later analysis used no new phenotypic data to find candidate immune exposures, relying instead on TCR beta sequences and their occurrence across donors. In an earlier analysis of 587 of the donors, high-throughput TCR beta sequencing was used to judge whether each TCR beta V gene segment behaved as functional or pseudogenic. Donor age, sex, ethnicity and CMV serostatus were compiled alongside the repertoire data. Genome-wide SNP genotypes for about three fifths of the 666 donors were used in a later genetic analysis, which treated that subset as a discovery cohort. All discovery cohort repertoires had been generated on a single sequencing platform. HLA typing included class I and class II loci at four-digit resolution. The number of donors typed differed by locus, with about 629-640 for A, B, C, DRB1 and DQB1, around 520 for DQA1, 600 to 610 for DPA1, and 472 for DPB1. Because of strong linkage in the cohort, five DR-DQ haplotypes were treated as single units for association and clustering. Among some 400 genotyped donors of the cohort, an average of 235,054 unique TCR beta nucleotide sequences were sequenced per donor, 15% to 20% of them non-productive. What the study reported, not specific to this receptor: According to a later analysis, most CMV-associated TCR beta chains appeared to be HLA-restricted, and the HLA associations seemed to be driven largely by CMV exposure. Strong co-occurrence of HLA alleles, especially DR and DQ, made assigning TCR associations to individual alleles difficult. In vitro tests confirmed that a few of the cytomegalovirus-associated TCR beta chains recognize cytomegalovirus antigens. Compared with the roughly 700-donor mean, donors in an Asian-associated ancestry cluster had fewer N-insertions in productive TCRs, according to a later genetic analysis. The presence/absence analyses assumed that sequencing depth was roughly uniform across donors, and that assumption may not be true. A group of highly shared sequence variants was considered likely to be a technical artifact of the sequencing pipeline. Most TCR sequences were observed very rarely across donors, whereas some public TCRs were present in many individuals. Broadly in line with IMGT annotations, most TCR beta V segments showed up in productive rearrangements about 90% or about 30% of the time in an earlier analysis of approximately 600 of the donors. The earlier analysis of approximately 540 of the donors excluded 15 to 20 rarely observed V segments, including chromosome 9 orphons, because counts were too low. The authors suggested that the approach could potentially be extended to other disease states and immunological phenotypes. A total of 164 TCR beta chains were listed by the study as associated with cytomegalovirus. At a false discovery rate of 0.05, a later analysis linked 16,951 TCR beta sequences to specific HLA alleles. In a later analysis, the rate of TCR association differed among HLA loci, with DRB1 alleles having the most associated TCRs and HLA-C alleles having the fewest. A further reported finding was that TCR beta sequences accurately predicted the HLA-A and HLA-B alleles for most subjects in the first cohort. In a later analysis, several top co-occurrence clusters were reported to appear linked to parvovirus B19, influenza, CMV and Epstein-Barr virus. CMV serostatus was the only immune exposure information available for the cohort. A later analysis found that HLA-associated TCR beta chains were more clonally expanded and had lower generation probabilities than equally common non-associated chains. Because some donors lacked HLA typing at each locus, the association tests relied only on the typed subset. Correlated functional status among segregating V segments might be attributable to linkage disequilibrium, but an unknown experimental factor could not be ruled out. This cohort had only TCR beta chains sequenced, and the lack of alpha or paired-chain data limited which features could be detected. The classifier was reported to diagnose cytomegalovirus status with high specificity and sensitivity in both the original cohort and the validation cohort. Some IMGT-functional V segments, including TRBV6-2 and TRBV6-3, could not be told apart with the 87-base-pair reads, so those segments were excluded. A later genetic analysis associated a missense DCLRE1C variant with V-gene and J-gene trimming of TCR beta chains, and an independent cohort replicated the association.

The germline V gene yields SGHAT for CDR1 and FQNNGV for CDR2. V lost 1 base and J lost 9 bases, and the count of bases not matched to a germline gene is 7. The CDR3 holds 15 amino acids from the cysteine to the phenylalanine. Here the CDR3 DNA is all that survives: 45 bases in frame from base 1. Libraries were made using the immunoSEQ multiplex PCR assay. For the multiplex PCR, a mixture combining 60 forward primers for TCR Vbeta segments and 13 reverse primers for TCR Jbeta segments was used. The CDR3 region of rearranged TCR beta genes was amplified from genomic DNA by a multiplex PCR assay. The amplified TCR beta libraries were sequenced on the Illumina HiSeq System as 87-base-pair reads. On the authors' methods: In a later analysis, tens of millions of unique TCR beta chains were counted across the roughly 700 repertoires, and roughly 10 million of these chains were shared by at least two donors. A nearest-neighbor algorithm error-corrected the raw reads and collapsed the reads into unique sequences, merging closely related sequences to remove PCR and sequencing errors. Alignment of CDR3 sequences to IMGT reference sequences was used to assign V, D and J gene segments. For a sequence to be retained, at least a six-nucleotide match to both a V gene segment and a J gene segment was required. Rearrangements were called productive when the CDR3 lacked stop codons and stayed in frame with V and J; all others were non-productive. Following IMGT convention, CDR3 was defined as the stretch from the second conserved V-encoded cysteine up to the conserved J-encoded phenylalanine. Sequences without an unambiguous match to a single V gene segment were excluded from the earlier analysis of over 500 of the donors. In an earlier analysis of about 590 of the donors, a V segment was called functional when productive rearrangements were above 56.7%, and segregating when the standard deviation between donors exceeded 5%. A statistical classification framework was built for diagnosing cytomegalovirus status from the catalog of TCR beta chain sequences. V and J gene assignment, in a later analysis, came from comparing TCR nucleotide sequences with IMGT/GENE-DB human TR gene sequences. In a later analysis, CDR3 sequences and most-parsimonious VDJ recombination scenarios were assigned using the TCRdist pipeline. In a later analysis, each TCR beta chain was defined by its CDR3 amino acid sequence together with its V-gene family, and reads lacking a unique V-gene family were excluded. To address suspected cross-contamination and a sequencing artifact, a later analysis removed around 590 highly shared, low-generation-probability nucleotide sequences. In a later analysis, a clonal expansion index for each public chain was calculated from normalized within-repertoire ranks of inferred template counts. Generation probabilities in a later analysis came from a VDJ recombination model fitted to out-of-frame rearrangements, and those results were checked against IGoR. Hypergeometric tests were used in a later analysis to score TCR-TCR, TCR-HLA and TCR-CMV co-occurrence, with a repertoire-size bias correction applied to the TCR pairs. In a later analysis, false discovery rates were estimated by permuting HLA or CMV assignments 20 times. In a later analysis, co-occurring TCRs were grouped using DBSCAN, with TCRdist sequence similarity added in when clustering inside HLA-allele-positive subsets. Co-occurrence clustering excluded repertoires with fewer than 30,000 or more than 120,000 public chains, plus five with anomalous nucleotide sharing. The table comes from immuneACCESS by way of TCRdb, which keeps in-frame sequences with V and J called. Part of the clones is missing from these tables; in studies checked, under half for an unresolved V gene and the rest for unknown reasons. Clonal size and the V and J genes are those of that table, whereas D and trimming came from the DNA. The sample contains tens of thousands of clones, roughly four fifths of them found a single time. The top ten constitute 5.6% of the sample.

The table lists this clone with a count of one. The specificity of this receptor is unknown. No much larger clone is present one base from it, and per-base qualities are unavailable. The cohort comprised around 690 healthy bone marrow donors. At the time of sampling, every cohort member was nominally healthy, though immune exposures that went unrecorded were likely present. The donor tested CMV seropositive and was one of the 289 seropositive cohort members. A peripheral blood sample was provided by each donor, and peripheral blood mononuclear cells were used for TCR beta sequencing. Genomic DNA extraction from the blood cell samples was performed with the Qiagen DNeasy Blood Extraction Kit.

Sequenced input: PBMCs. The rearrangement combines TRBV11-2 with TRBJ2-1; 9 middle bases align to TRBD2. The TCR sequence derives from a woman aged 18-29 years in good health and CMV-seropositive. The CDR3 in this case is CASSLALAGVGEQFF. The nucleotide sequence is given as TGTGCCAGCAGCTTAGCGTTAGCGGGAGTGGGTGAGCAGTTCTTC. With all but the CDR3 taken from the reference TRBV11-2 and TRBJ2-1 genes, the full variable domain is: EAGVAQSPRYKIIEKRQSVAFWCNPISGHATLYWYQQILGQGPKLLIQFQNNGVVDDSQLPKDRFSAERLKGVDSTLKIQPAKLEDSAVYLCASSLALAGVGEQFFGPGTRLTVL.